The next 4 T cell receptor beta chains were all read from a single sample in a study of blood T cell repertoires in COVID-19. Assay used: immunoSEQ multiplex PCR; TCRdb lists only in-frame clones, some missing. This sample has 130,000 or so clones, with roughly 83% found just once. Sequencing was done on a sample of peripheral blood. These receptors all come from a woman aged 65 to 85 with COVID-19, enrolled during active disease.

V and J are TRBV19 and TRBJ2-5; D unresolved. CDR1 is LNHDA and CDR2 is SQIVND in the germline V gene (reference sequence). Trimming took 6 bases from V and 2 from J, leaving 7 bases between them. The CDR3 runs 12 residues. In nucleotides, the CDR3 is TGTGCCAGTAGCACAGCTCAAGAGACCCAGTACTTC. Translation gives CASSTAQETQYF. Based on the CDR3 plus reference TRBV19 and TRBJ2-5, the full variable domain is DGGITQSPKYLFRKEGQNVTLSCEQNLNHDAMYWYRQDPGQGLRLIYYSQIVNDFQKGDIAEGYSVSREKKESFPLTVTSAQKNPTAFYLCASSTAQETQYFGPGTRLLVL.

The chain is built from TRBV6-5 and TRBJ1-1, with TRBD1 matching 8 bases. CDR1 and CDR2 (germline): MNHEY, SVGAGI. The V and J ends lost 5 bases and 1 base, in that order; junction bases with no gene match: 3. The CDR3 has 14 amino acids. This CDR3 reads CASSRDRKNTEAFF. In DNA form, the CDR3 reads TGTGCCAGCAGTCGGGACAGGAAGAACACTGAAGCTTTCTTT.

The J gene is TRBJ2-3, the V gene TRBV6-2 or TRBV6-3, with D perhaps matching TRBD2 (5 bases). Looked up from germline, CDR1 is MNHEY and CDR2 is SVGEGT. V was shortened by 0 bases and J by 0 bases, with 10 bases between the two germline ends. This CDR3 is 16 amino acids long. CDR3 bases: TGTGCCAGCAGTTACTCATTGAGGGTTAGCACAGATACGCAGTATTTT. Its protein product is CASSYSLRVSTDTQYF.

The genes are TRBV20-1 and TRBJ1-1; D gene unclear. The V end lost 6 bases, the J end lost 0 bases, and 20 bases lay between the germline ends. This CDR3 has 16 amino acids. The germline gives CDR1 DFQATT, CDR2 SNEGSKA (reference sequence). The CDR3 loop reads CSASRAGLNLNTEAFF. CDR3 DNA sequence: TGCAGTGCAAGTAGGGCAGGACTTAATTTGAACACTGAAGCTTTCTTT.